Detailed here is one T cell receptor beta chain. What it recognizes is unknown. Additional DNA sequences in this sample encode the identical CDR3. The germline gives CDR1 SQVTM, CDR2 ANQGSEA. The CDR3 loop spans 13 amino acids. The ends were cut back, 2 bases at V and 4 bases at J, with 9 bases in the middle. Sample treatment: oral pan-JAK inhibitor, 5-10 mg twice daily. cDNA reverse transcribed from extracted RNA served as the sequencing template. The assay was immunoSEQ multiplex PCR, and TCRdb's table has in-frame clones only and misses some. This table holds about 200,000 clones, about three fifths found once. The sample originates from a study of CD8+ T cells in alopecia areata. Study results and limitations: Scalp sample sequencing also detects resident alphabeta T cells of normal skin. Scalp clonality, along with expanded CD8+ clones among the top 100, was significantly decreased by tofacitinib.

The receptor comes from a human donor with alopecia areata. This sequence joins TRBV29-1 and TRBJ1-5; D gene ambiguous. The sequenced sample was CD4+ T cells sorted from blood, obtained at week 4, from a patient treated with tofacitinib. In DNA form, the CDR3 reads TGCAGCGTTGAAAGCGGATCGAATCAGCCCCAGCATTTT. It encodes CSVESGSNQPQHF.